This TCR beta chain was profiled in a study of T cell repertoires in cytomegalovirus infection. TCRdb independently ran MiXCR on the reads; one entry per CDR3 protein. Seen here are roughly 500,000 distinct CDR3 sequences, more than 30% observed once, and the top ten hold roughly a sixth. The CDR3 runs 14 residues. V lost 1 base, J lost 1 base, and 7 bases lay in between. Germline assignment: CDR1 LNHDA and CDR2 SQIVND (reference sequence). As to this clonotype: Its target is not known.

The chain recombines TRBV19 with TRBJ1-1; the D is unclear. This sequence was found in a human donor in good health (CMV status not recorded). Some clones in this sample may be carry-over from other donors' samples. Sequencing used cultured PBMCs, obtained from culture after CMV antigen stimulation. CDR3 nucleotide sequence: TGTGCCAGTAGTATAGGGGGTTGGAACACTGAAGCTTTCTTT. This translates into CASSIGGWNTEAFF.